One TCR beta chain is described in this entry. Its matching antigen is unknown. The data derive from a study of T cells expressing NK-cell markers. Study overall: It was sorted CD3+CD56-NKG2C+, CD3+CD56+NKG2C- and CD3+CD56+NKG2C+ T cells that provided the TCR beta repertoires. The authors sequenced eight donors, of whom seven were HCMV-seropositive and one was seronegative. Points from the study as a whole: As a fraction of CD8+ T cells, dominant NKG2C+ clonotypes reached about 1.0-7.5% in more than five donors.

The TCR beta cDNA came from 5'RACE template switching with UMIs. Reanalyzing the 5' RACE reads, TCRdb keeps one entry per CDR3 protein, without DNA. This sample lists 550,000 to 600,000 distinct CDR3 sequences; its ten largest clones have roughly 3.4%. This CDR3 is 14 amino acids long. The germline gives CDR1 SGHRS, CDR2 YFSETQ. This sequence joins TRBV5-1 and TRBJ2-5; the D call from TCRdb, TRBD1, cannot be confirmed without DNA. Source material: blood T cells: a sorted CD56 or NKG2C T cell subset, CD4+ or CD8+ T cells, or bulk PBMC T cells (not recorded which). The sequence was obtained from a man aged 18 to 30 in good health. CDR3 residues: CATNRGDGKETQYF.